This TCR beta chain was obtained from a study of CD8 T cells in ankylosing spondylitis. Broader study findings: A TCR beta motif of 8 or 9 highly homologous variants appeared characteristic of ankylosing spondylitis blood. Matched synovial fluid from ankylosing spondylitis patients was reported to be enriched for disease-linked clones.

This clonotype was seen repeatedly, ten times or more. Its antigen is unknown. In TCRdb, the 5' RACE reads were re-called with MiXCR into one record per CDR3 protein. The sample holds 200,000 to 250,000 distinct CDR3 sequences, 6% to 8.5% seen once. The V gene's germline CDR1 is SGDLS and CDR2 YYNGEE. V lost 3 bases, J lost 3 bases, and 9 bases stayed unmatched. This CDR3 has 16 residues. The sample comprised blood, either unsorted or a sorted T cell fraction (not recorded which). This sequence originates from a male donor with ankylosing spondylitis. The chain recombines TRBV9 with TRBJ1-1; 9 nucleotides line up with TRBD1. The DNA of the CDR3 is TGTGCCAGCAGCGCCCAGACAGGGGGTTTCGACACTGAAGCTTTCTTT. Translated, it gives CASSAQTGGFDTEAFF.